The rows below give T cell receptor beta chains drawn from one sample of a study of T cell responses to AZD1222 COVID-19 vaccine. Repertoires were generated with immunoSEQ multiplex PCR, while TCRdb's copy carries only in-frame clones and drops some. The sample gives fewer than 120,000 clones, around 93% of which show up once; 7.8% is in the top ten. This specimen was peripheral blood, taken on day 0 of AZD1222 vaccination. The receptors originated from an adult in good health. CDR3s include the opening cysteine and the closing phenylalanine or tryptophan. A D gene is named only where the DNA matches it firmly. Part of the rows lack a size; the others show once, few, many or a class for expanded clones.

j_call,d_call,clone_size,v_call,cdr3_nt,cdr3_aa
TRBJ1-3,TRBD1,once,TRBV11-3,TGTGCCAGCAGCCTACGGACAGGGGCCGGAAACACCATATATTTT,CASSLRTGAGNTIYF
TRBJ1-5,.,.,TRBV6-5,TGTGCCAGCTTTACAGGGTCCTATAGCAATCAGCCCCAGCATTTT,CASFTGSYSNQPQHF
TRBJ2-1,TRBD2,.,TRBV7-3,TGTGCCAGCAGCTTAAAATCCAGCGGGGGGGCCGCTGAGCAGTTCTTC,CASSLKSSGGAAEQFF
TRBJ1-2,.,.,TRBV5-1,TGCGCCAGCAGCTTGGACGGGGATGGCTACACCTTC,CASSLDGDGYTF
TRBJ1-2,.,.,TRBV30,TGTGCCTGGAGTGAGCAGAACTATGGCTACACCTTC,CAWSEQNYGYTF
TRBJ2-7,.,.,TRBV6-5,TGTGCCAGCAGCATGACAGCCTCCTACGAGCAGTACTTC,CASSMTASYEQYF
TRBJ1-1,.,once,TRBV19,TGTGCCAGTAGTAGGAACTCGGATGAAGCTTTCTTT,CASSRNSDEAFF
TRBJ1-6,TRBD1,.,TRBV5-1,TGCGCCAGCAGCTTGGTGGGACAGGCTTTTAGCCCCCTCCACTTT,CASSLVGQAFSPLHF
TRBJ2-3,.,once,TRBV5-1,TGCGCCAGCAGCTTGGATGGCCACCCCCCAGATACGCAGTATTTT,CASSLDGHPPDTQYF
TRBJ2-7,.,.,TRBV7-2,TGTGCCAGCAGCTCCAACTACCCGGTGCAGTACTTC,CASSSNYPVQYF
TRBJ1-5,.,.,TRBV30,TGTGCCTGGGACCCCGGGCAGGGAGGTCAGCCCCAGCATTTT,CAWDPGQGGQPQHF
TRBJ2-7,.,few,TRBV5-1,TGCGCCAGCAGCCCGGTCGGGGCCAGGAAGCAGTACTTC,CASSPVGARKQYF
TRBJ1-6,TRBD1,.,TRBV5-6,TGTGCCAGCAGCCTGAGGACAGGGAGAGTATATTCACCCCTCCACTTT,CASSLRTGRVYSPLHF
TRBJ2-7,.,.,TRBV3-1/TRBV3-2,TGTGCCAGCAGCCAAAGGGCCGGCGAGCAGTACTTC,CASSQRAGEQYF